The 3 T cell receptor beta chains in this list originate from one sample, sequenced in a study of blood T cell repertoires in COVID-19. Profiled with immunoSEQ multiplex PCR; TCRdb holds only in-frame clones, not every one. Of 84,000 or so clones in the sample, roughly 77% were seen once. Sequenced input: peripheral blood. Source of these receptors: a human donor in a cohort sampled during active COVID-19.

This clone was observed a handful of times. The J gene is TRBJ2-2, the V gene TRBV5-1; no definite D call. Germline assignment: CDR1 SGHRS and CDR2 YFSETQ. Trimming stripped 6 bases from V and 4 bases from J, with 13 bases between. CDR3 length: 14 amino acids. CDR3 sequence reads: CASNSLVFTGELFF. CDR3 nucleotides: TGCGCCAGCAATAGCCTAGTTTTCACCGGGGAGCTGTTTTTT.

The chain recombines TRBV28 with TRBJ1-5; D is perhaps TRBD1 (6 bases). The CDR3 is 15 amino acids. Germline lookup yields CDR1 MDHEN and CDR2 SYDVKM. Trimming pared 5 bases from V and 2 bases from J, leaving 13 bases between. The CDR3 DNA reads as TGTGCCAGCAGTCAAGGGGGGGGTGGCAATCAGCCCCAGCATTTT. Translation gives CASSQGGGGNQPQHF.

The CDR3 nucleotides are TGCGCCAGCAGCCAAGATCAAACAGGGGGTTTCAATCAGCCCCAGCATTTT. Protein: CASSQDQTGGFNQPQHF. This chain uses TRBV4-1 with TRBJ1-5, with 8 nucleotides matching TRBD1. The J segment lost 3 bases and the V segment lost 0 bases, leaving 7 bases of the junction unmatched. There are 17 residues in the CDR3. CDR1 is MGHRA and CDR2 is YSYEKL in the germline V gene.